The 23 T cell receptor beta chains below all came from one sample that was sequenced in a study of regulatory T cells in long-lasting Graves disease. Time point described: newly diagnosed GD, antithyroid drugs for less than 3 months. There was RNA extracted from PBMCs, and the TCR library was made from it. Through Arm-PCR of CDR3 regions and iRepertoire HTBI primers, TCR beta libraries were built. TCRdb recomputed calls from the multiplex PCR reads with MiXCR, one row per CDR3 protein. The table has 440,000 or so distinct CDR3 sequences, roughly 17% seen once. This sample also belongs to another study, concerning T cells in Graves' hyperthyroidism and ophthalmopathy.

The sequencing here drew on peripheral blood mononuclear cells (PBMCs), taken at new diagnosis, from a patient treated with antithyroid drugs. These receptors were taken from a woman aged 25 to 39 with Graves disease.

This clonotype was seen many times. The J gene is TRBJ1-2, the V gene TRBV20-1; a weak D match, TRBD1 (5 bases). This CDR3 has 15 amino acids. Trimming took 0 bases from V and 2 from J, leaving 13 bases between them. Germline V gives CDR1 DFQATT, CDR2 SNEGSKA (reference sequence). The CDR3: CSARDSRQLNYGYTF. DNA for the CDR3: TGCAGTGCTAGAGATTCGCGACAGCTGAACTATGGCTACACCTTC.

This clonotype was detected many times. The chain has TRBV30 and TRBJ2-1, with D possibly called TRBD1 or TRBD2 (6 bases each). V was clipped by 3 bases and J by 7 bases, with 16 bases between them. Germline values: CDR1 GTSNPN, CDR2 SVGIG (reference sequence). The CDR3 covers 14 residues. CDR3 region: CAWSKGGRVNEQFF. The CDR3 DNA follows: TGTGCCTGGAGCAAGGGGGGTCGGGTAAATGAGCAGTTCTTC.

CDR3 residues: CASSARAGPHEQYF. CDR3 DNA: TGTGCCAGCAGCGCCCGGGCAGGGCCCCACGAGCAGTACTTC. The chain employs TRBV9 and TRBJ2-7; maybe TRBD1 (5 bases). Trimming stripped 3 bases from V and 5 bases from J, with 15 bases between. The CDR3 length is 14 residues. Looked up from germline, CDR1 is SGDLS and CDR2 is YYNGEE.

This clonotype occurred many times. The chain combines TRBV12-3 or TRBV12-4 with TRBJ2-1; 12 nucleotides agree with TRBD2. The junction had 10 bases not matched to a gene; V was cut back by 8 bases and J by 8 bases. The CDR3 contains 15 residues. The CDR3 here is CASSSSSGRVDEQFF. The CDR3 nucleotides are TGTGCCAGCTCCTCGTCTAGCGGGAGGGTCGATGAGCAGTTCTTC.

This clonotype was counted a few times. The chain uses TRBV9 and TRBJ1-2; TRBD1 agrees at 7 bases. Germline values: CDR1 SGDLS, CDR2 YYNGEE. The CDR3 totals 18 residues. Losses at the gene ends were 2 bases for V and 6 bases for J; bases not matched to a gene: 19. The CDR3 protein is CASSVSDRARFRVDGYTF. As DNA, the CDR3 is TGTGCCAGCAGCGTGTCAGACAGGGCGCGGTTCAGGGTGGATGGCTACACCTTC.

This clonotype was seen ten or more times. This chain connects TRBV11-2 to TRBJ1-1; D gene unclear. CDR1 and CDR2 from the germline V gene are SGHAT and FQNNGV. The CDR3 extends over 17 amino acids. The germline V and J ends were trimmed by 1 base and 4 bases, with 19 bases remaining between them. The DNA for the CDR3 is TGTGCCAGCAGCTTAGTTTTCCCGACGGGGTCGGGCACTGAAGCTTTCTTT. The encoded protein is CASSLVFPTGSGTEAFF.

This clonotype appeared a few times. The chain links TRBV4-1 to TRBJ2-3; D possibly uses TRBD1 or TRBD2 (5 bases each). Germline V gene sequence: CDR1 MGHRA, CDR2 YSYEKL. This CDR3 is 20 amino acids long. V lost 2 bases and J lost 0, with 24 bases in between. Here the CDR3 DNA reads TGCGCCAGCAGCCAATTCGGGGACCTGAACTTACCATCTAGCACAGATACGCAGTATTTT. Encoded protein: CASSQFGDLNLPSSTDTQYF.

The table lists this clonotype with many counts. V and J are TRBV5-1 and TRBJ1-3, with D uncertain. This CDR3 spans 16 amino acids. Trimming took off 4 bases at V and 2 bases at J, with 16 bases between the two ends. In germline, CDR1 is SGHRS, CDR2 YFSETQ. In nucleotides, the CDR3 is TGCGCCAGCAGCGTCGCAGCATCTTTCACTGGAAACACCATATATTTT. It yields the protein CASSVAASFTGNTIYF.

This clonotype was seen repeatedly, ten times or more. The chain carries TRBV12-3 or TRBV12-4 and TRBJ1-3; unclear D gene. Trimming pared 3 bases from V and 0 bases from J, leaving 9 bases between. There are 15 residues in the CDR3. CDR3 residues: CASSFSLYSGNTIYF. Here the CDR3 DNA reads TGTGCCAGCAGTTTTTCCCTTTACTCTGGAAACACCATATATTTT.

This chain joins TRBV10-1 and TRBJ2-2, with D hard to call. Germline lookup yields CDR1 WNHNN and CDR2 SYGVQD (reference sequence). The CDR3 loop spans 14 amino acids. V was pared by 0 bases and J by 4 bases, with 6 bases between. CDR3 amino acids: CASSESIPTGELFF. DNA of the CDR3: TGCGCCAGCAGTGAGTCGATTCCCACCGGGGAGCTGTTTTTT.

This clonotype was found many times. V gene TRBV27 combines with J gene TRBJ2-7, with 9 nucleotides matching TRBD1. The CDR3 extends over 18 amino acids. Looked up from germline, CDR1 is MNHEY and CDR2 is SMNVEV (reference sequence). With V trimmed by 6 bases and J by 0 bases, 15 bases remained unmatched. This CDR3 is CASRRLGQGLSPSYEQYF. The CDR3 DNA is TGTGCCAGCAGACGATTGGGACAGGGATTAAGTCCCTCCTACGAGCAGTACTTC.

This clonotype was detected only a few times. The J gene is TRBJ1-1, the V gene TRBV12-3 or TRBV12-4, with D hard to call. The ends were cut back, 10 bases at V and 0 bases at J, with 6 bases in the middle. The CDR3 extends over 11 amino acids. CDR3 coding DNA: TGTGCCACTCAGATGAACACTGAAGCTTTCTTT. Amino acid sequence: CATQMNTEAFF.

The table lists this clonotype with many counts. CDR3 DNA: TGTGCCAGCAGCCCAAAGTCTGATGGCTACACCTTC. It yields the protein CASSPKSDGYTF. The gene calls are TRBV28 and TRBJ1-2; D gene unclear. Deletions cut 6 bases from V and 6 bases from J, with 11 bases between. This CDR3 is 12 amino acids long. Per germline, CDR1 MDHEN and CDR2 SYDVKM.

This clonotype was seen at least ten times. The CDR3 protein is CASSVQGPYNEQFF. CDR3 nucleotide sequence: TGTGCCAGCAGTGTGCAGGGCCCCTACAATGAGCAGTTCTTC. This chain uses TRBV2 with TRBJ2-1, with a tentative D call TRBD1 (5 bases). Germline V gives CDR1 SNHLY, CDR2 FYNNEI. V lost 4 bases and J lost 2, with 9 bases in between. The CDR3 loop spans 14 amino acids.

In this sample, this clonotype turned up many times. J is TRBJ2-7 and V is TRBV20-1; TRBD2 agrees at 9 bases. CDR1 DFQATT and CDR2 SNEGSKA come from the germline V gene (reference sequence). CDR3 length equals 13 residues. With 4 bases clipped from V and 2 bases from J, the junction kept 3 bases outside the gene matches. Here the CDR3 DNA reads TGCAGTGCTAAAGAGCGGGGGGCCTACGAGCAGTACTTC. Amino acid sequence: CSAKERGAYEQYF.

The table lists this clonotype with many counts. The chain has TRBV11-2 and TRBJ2-3, with D perhaps being TRBD1 or TRBD2 (6 bases each). V was pared by 5 bases and J by 1 base, with 25 bases between. Looked up from germline, CDR1 is SGHAT and CDR2 is FQNNGV. The length of the CDR3 is 19 residues. The CDR3, as DNA: TGTGCCAGCAGCCGGAGGGGGGCGGGACCTCCGCGGGGCACAGATACGCAGTATTTT. Amino acids: CASSRRGAGPPRGTDTQYF.

This clonotype was recorded many times. The chain is built from TRBV28 and TRBJ2-7; TRBD1 is a possible D gene (6 bases). The CDR3 totals 16 residues. Germline V gives CDR1 MDHEN, CDR2 SYDVKM. Trimming took 5 bases from V and 0 from J, leaving 17 bases between them. The CDR3 sequence: CASSQGLGGSSYEQYF. The CDR3 DNA is TGTGCCAGCAGTCAGGGGCTGGGTGGGAGCTCCTACGAGCAGTACTTC.

As regards this clonotype: This may arise from a read error, as a much more abundant clone is one base away. CDR3 in DNA: TGTGCCAGCAGCTTCCATCCCATGGGCGCGAACACTGAAGCTTTCTTT. It yields the protein CASSFHPMGANTEAFF. V and J are TRBV11-2 and TRBJ1-1; D is uncertain. V shed 3 bases and J shed 1 base, with 15 bases lying between them. Germline V CDR1 and CDR2: SGHAT, FQNNGV. This CDR3 comprises 16 residues.

This clonotype appeared a few times. The chain has TRBV30 and TRBJ1-6; 7 nucleotides align to TRBD1. V trimming: 5 bases; J trimming: 11 bases; junction bases outside the gene matches: 9. CDR1 and CDR2 from the germline V gene are GTSNPN and SVGIG (reference sequence). This CDR3 contains 13 residues. In nucleotides, the CDR3 is TGTGCCTGGGGAAGACAGGGTCCGGCACCCCTCCACTTT. This sequence encodes CAWGRQGPAPLHF.

As regards this clonotype: A read error may produce the germline difference seen at one junction end. The CDR3 here is CASRLDSHSYNEQFF. CDR3 bases: TGTGCCAGCAGATTGGACAGCCACTCCTACAATGAGCAGTTCTTC. The chain employs TRBV5-5 and TRBJ2-1; TRBD1 might be the D (6 bases). The germline CDR1 and CDR2 sequences are SGHKS and YYEKEE (reference sequence). CDR3 length equals 15 residues.

The rearrangement uses TRBV6-2 or TRBV6-3 and TRBJ2-3; 9 bases agree with TRBD2. The CDR3 totals 19 residues. The junction had 14 bases not matched to a gene; V was cut back by 4 bases and J by 0 bases. Germline V gene data show CDR1 as MNHEY and CDR2 as SVGEGT. The CDR3 here is CASSSPIWTSVDSTDTQYF. In DNA form, the CDR3 reads TGTGCCAGCAGTTCCCCGATTTGGACTAGCGTAGATAGCACAGATACGCAGTATTTT.

V usage is TRBV2 and J usage is TRBJ2-4; TRBD1 agrees at 10 bases. The trim removed 5 bases at V and 8 bases at J, leaving 9 bases unmatched. This CDR3 region has 15 residues. Germline CDR1 SNHLY, CDR2 FYNNEI. The CDR3 reads CASSLSGTGVDIQYF. CDR3 in DNA: TGTGCCAGCAGTTTATCCGGGACAGGGGTTGACATTCAGTACTTC.

This clonotype was picked up a small number of times. The V call is TRBV7-2, the J call TRBJ1-2, with TRBD1 matching 9 bases. Trimming removed 8 bases from V and 3 bases from J; junction bases left unmatched: 19. The germline V gene has CDR1 SGHTA and CDR2 FQGNSA. This CDR3 is built from 18 residues. The CDR3 bases are TGTGCCAGCGCACGCCCGGGACAGGGCCAAAAAACCCACTATGGCTACACCTTC. Translated: CASARPGQGQKTHYGYTF.